The rows below give T cell receptor beta chains drawn from one sample of a study of blood T cell repertoires in COVID-19. Data came from immunoSEQ multiplex PCR; TCRdb stores just in-frame clones and leaves some out. The data hold a few hundred thousand clones, with 84% observed a single time. What was sequenced was peripheral blood. These receptors originate from an elderly woman with COVID-19, enrolled during active disease. CDR3s leave out the opening cysteine and the closing phenylalanine or tryptophan. Fields, in order: D gene, clone size, J gene, V gene, CDR3 protein. A D gene is named only where the DNA matches it firmly. Clone sizes are given selectively: once, few, many, or a class where the clone is expanded.

D: -
size: once
J: TRBJ1-1
V: TRBV12-3/TRBV12-4
CDR3: ASAKLRLAAF

D: -
size: -
J: TRBJ1-5
V: TRBV2
CDR3: ASRPAGPIRRPQH

D: -
size: -
J: TRBJ1-3
V: TRBV11-2
CDR3: ASSLPYLLIGGGNTIY

D: -
size: -
J: TRBJ2-1
V: TRBV18
CDR3: ASSREPGNEQF

D: TRBD2
size: -
J: TRBJ2-7
V: TRBV7-2
CDR3: ASSLGGGLEQY

D: TRBD1
size: -
J: TRBJ1-2
V: TRBV28
CDR3: ASRGQGPYGYT

D: TRBD2
size: few
J: TRBJ2-4
V: TRBV7-2
CDR3: ASSLYPIAGGFIQY

D: -
size: -
J: TRBJ2-1
V: TRBV5-1
CDR3: ASSLGVNEQF

D: -
size: -
J: TRBJ1-6
V: TRBV2
CDR3: ASSAGDSPLH

D: -
size: -
J: TRBJ2-5
V: TRBV5-1
CDR3: ATTTWGGETQY